Listed here are 30 T cell receptor beta chains from one sample, sequenced in a study of T cell repertoires in cytomegalovirus infection. TCRdb processed the reads anew with MiXCR; each CDR3 protein has one entry. The sample has around 210,000 distinct CDR3 sequences, roughly 6.5% seen once. Material: PBMCs. The receptors come from a human donor in good health (CMV status not recorded). Some clones in this sample may be carry-over from other donors' samples.

This clonotype occurred many times. The rearrangement uses TRBV29-1 and TRBJ2-2; D is tentatively TRBD1 or TRBD2 (5 bases each). The CDR3 has 13 residues. CDR1 and CDR2 from the germline V gene are SQVTM and ANQGSEA. Trimming removed 6 bases from V and 2 bases from J, with 10 bases in between. The CDR3 region is CSVPRDNTGELFF. Here the CDR3 DNA reads TGCAGCGTCCCCCGGGACAACACCGGGGAGCTGTTTTTT.

This clonotype was observed at least ten times. The chain carries TRBV5-1 and TRBJ2-7, with 8 positions matching TRBD1. From germline, CDR1 is SGHRS and CDR2 YFSETQ. This CDR3 region has 16 residues. V shed 2 bases, J shed 2 bases, and the junction held 9 bases outside the gene matches. CDR3 nucleotide sequence: TGCGCCAGCAGCTTCTACAGGGGGACCGAGACCTACGAGCAGTACTTC. It yields the protein CASSFYRGTETYEQYF.

This clonotype was counted many times. The chain is built from TRBV5-5 and TRBJ2-3, with 7 bases lining up with TRBD2. Germline-derived CDR1 and CDR2 are SGHKS and YYEKEE (reference sequence). Germline trimming cut 4 bases from V and 7 bases from J; bases unmatched to any gene: 15. The CDR3 extends over 16 amino acids. The CDR3: CASSLRGASGSNTQYF. CDR3 DNA sequence: TGTGCCAGCAGCCTACGAGGGGCTAGCGGATCAAATACGCAGTATTTT.

In this sample, this clonotype turned up many times. Germline is not matched at one junction end, which may reflect a read error. The rearrangement uses TRBV7-2 and TRBJ1-1; D remains ambiguous. The CDR3 is 12 amino acids. Germline V CDR1 and CDR2: SGHTA, FQGNSA. The CDR3 DNA reads as TGTGCCAGCAGCTTAGGGAGAAGCCGGGTTACCTTT. This gives the protein CASSLGRSRVTF.

This clonotype was detected many times. The chain carries TRBV11-3 and TRBJ2-1; 9 positions agree with TRBD2. CDR3 length: 15 residues. V shed 3 bases and J 8 bases; nucleotides not matched to a gene: 8. Germline loops: CDR1 SGHNT, CDR2 YENEEA. The CDR3 is CASSLRRGGPDEQFF. Written as DNA, the CDR3 is TGTGCCAGCAGCTTGCGGCGGGGGGGCCCCGATGAGCAGTTCTTC.

V and J are TRBV20-1 and TRBJ2-1; TRBD2 might be the D (5 bases). CDR3 length equals 14 residues. The V gene lost 0 bases and the J gene lost 2 bases, with 8 bases spanning the gap. CDR1 is DFQATT, CDR2 SNEGSKA, per germline (reference sequence). Here the CDR3 DNA reads TGCAGTGCTAGAGATGGGCGGGCCTACAATGAGCAGTTCTTC. Its protein product is CSARDGRAYNEQFF.

This clonotype appeared many times. The chain employs TRBV5-1 and TRBJ1-5; D might be TRBD1 (6 bases). The CDR3 runs to 15 residues. Germline loops: CDR1 SGHRS, CDR2 YFSETQ. Deletions cut 0 bases from V and 7 bases from J, with 14 bases between. CDR3 in amino acids: CASSLDRGAEQPQHF. CDR3 sequence (DNA): TGCGCCAGCAGCTTGGATCGGGGGGCCGAGCAGCCCCAGCATTTT.

This clonotype was detected ten times or more. The chain joins TRBV7-9 to TRBJ2-3, with 7 bases fitting TRBD1. Germline V lookup: CDR1 SEHNR, CDR2 FQNEAQ (reference sequence). V lost 5 bases and J lost 2; bases outside the gene matches: 13. There are 17 residues in the CDR3. Here the CDR3 DNA reads TGTGCCAGCAGCCCGCCCAAACAGGGGCCGGCCACAGATACGCAGTATTTT. It specifies CASSPPKQGPATDTQYF.

This clonotype was recorded at least ten times. The genes are TRBV7-2 and TRBJ2-7; D is perhaps TRBD1 or TRBD2 (5 bases each). The CDR3 has 15 amino acids. Trimming cost V 2 bases and J 2 bases, with 13 bases left between them. Germline CDR1 is SGHTA and CDR2 is FQGNSA. Here the CDR3 reads CASSLLARGAYEQYF. The CDR3 nucleotides read TGTGCCAGCAGCTTACTCGCCAGAGGGGCCTACGAGCAGTACTTC.

In this sample, this clonotype turned up many times. The chain has TRBV20-1 and TRBJ1-4; possibly TRBD1 for D (6 bases). CDR1 and CDR2 (germline): DFQATT, SNEGSKA (reference sequence). V was clipped by 0 bases and J by 6 bases, with 11 bases between them. The length of the CDR3 is 14 residues. CDR3 sequence reads: CSARDPHRDEKLFF. The CDR3 DNA reads TGCAGTGCTAGAGATCCTCACAGGGATGAAAAACTGTTTTTT.

In this sample, this clonotype turned up many times. This chain connects TRBV20-1 to TRBJ1-2; TRBD1 agrees at 8 bases. Germline values: CDR1 DFQATT, CDR2 SNEGSKA (reference sequence). This CDR3 region has 13 residues. J gave up 3 bases and V 6 bases, and 6 bases lay outside the gene matches. The CDR3 DNA is TGCAGTGCAGAACAGGGGGGGGACTATGGCTACACCTTC. Protein: CSAEQGGDYGYTF.

At least ten counts were recorded for this clonotype. The V gene is TRBV2, the J gene TRBJ2-2; 7 bases align to TRBD2. Germline CDR1 reads SNHLY; CDR2 reads FYNNEI. J lost 3 bases, V lost 8 bases, and 3 bases had no gene match. The CDR3 loop spans 13 amino acids. Written as DNA, the CDR3 is TGTGCCAGCGCGGGGGAGGACACCGGGGAGCTGTTTTTT. This translates into CASAGEDTGELFF.

This clonotype came up many times. This chain connects TRBV7-2 to TRBJ2-1; TRBD2 aligns across 7 bases. Germline V gives CDR1 SGHTA, CDR2 FQGNSA. J gave up 6 bases and V 2 bases, and 10 bases lay outside the gene matches. CDR3 length: 16 amino acids. Here the CDR3 reads CASSLSLAGSGNEQFF. The CDR3 DNA reads as TGTGCCAGCAGCTTAAGCTTAGCGGGTTCCGGCAATGAGCAGTTCTTC.

This clonotype was recorded at least ten times. V is TRBV7-9 and J is TRBJ2-1; D possibly corresponds to TRBD1 (6 bases). This CDR3 is built from 15 residues. CDR1 is SEHNR and CDR2 is FQNEAQ in the germline V gene (reference sequence). Between the trimmed V and J ends, which lost 6 bases and 7 bases, there was a span of 19 bases. Written as DNA, the CDR3 is TGTGCCAGCAGTCTTATACAGGGTGTATATAATGAGCAGTTCTTC. It codes for CASSLIQGVYNEQFF.

This clonotype was detected ten times or more. This sequence joins TRBV6-5 and TRBJ2-2; 7 bases are a match to TRBD2. Germline values: CDR1 MNHEY, CDR2 SVGAGI. Trimming at V came to 7 bases and at J to 1 base, leaving 3 bases not matched to a gene. The CDR3 covers 14 residues. The CDR3 bases are TGTGCCAGCAAGACTAGCAGGAACACCGGGGAGCTGTTTTTT. Its protein is CASKTSRNTGELFF.

This clonotype was picked up many times. The chain couples TRBV7-8 to TRBJ1-6; D gene ambiguous. There are 12 residues in the CDR3. Per the germline V gene, CDR1 is SGHVS and CDR2 is FQNEAQ. The ends were cut back, 5 bases at V and 14 bases at J, with 13 bases in the middle. This CDR3 reads CASSERADTLHF. As DNA, the CDR3 is TGTGCCAGCAGCGAGAGGGCTGACACCCTCCACTTT.

This clonotype came up many times. V is TRBV7-2 and J is TRBJ2-1, with a tentative D call TRBD1 (5 bases). This CDR3 is 12 amino acids long. The V end lost 1 base, the J end lost 9 bases, and 7 bases lay between the germline ends. Germline lookup yields CDR1 SGHTA and CDR2 FQGNSA. The CDR3 DNA reads as TGTGCCAGCAGCTTAGGACAGACTGAGCAGTTCTTC. Its protein is CASSLGQTEQFF.

This clonotype came up many times. The chain couples TRBV2 to TRBJ2-5; the match to TRBD1 covers 11 bases. Unmatched junction bases numbered 10, after V lost 8 bases and J lost 5 bases. The CDR3 is 15 amino acids. Germline CDR1 SNHLY, CDR2 FYNNEI. The CDR3 loop reads CASSRTGGASETQYF. In nucleotides, the CDR3 is TGTGCCAGCTCCCGGACAGGGGGCGCGTCGGAGACCCAGTACTTC.

For this clonotype: A read error may account for a junction end that differs from germline. The V and J genes are TRBV5-1 and TRBJ2-3; 7 bases line up with TRBD2. The V gene's germline CDR1 is SGHRS and CDR2 YFSETQ. The CDR3 length is 16 residues. CDR3 bases: TGCGCCACCAGCGTGGGGGGGACCACCTTTACAGATACGCAGTATTTT. It is translated as CATSVGGTTFTDTQYF.

In its sample, this clonotype was seen many times. V gene TRBV20-1 combines with J gene TRBJ2-7; 9 bases agree with TRBD2. CDR1 and CDR2 from the germline V gene are DFQATT and SNEGSKA (reference sequence). V lost 3 bases to trimming and J lost 3 bases; unmatched junction nucleotides: 6. This CDR3 spans 14 amino acids. The CDR3 nucleotides read TGCAGTGCTAGTGGTCTAGCGGGGATCTACGAGCAGTACTTC. Translated, it gives CSASGLAGIYEQYF.

This clonotype was seen only a few times. V gene TRBV29-1 combines with J gene TRBJ2-7; D is perhaps TRBD1 or TRBD2 (5 bases each). V gave up 2 bases and J gave up 2 bases, with 10 bases separating them. Per the germline V gene, CDR1 is SQVTM and CDR2 is ANQGSEA. The CDR3 runs 13 residues. The CDR3 here is CSVERDGPYEQYF. The CDR3 DNA reads TGCAGCGTTGAAAGGGACGGGCCCTACGAGCAGTACTTC.

In this sample, this clonotype turned up many times. This chain links TRBV14 with TRBJ2-1; 9 positions agree with TRBD2. The CDR3 length is 20 residues. The trim removed 4 bases at V and 1 base at J, leaving 17 bases unmatched. Germline loops: CDR1 SGHDN, CDR2 FVKESK. For the CDR3, the DNA is TGTGCCAGCAGCCGGCCGGGACTAGCTTTTCCACCAACGTCCTACAATGAGCAGTTCTTC. Translated: CASSRPGLAFPPTSYNEQFF.

This clonotype was detected many times. This chain connects TRBV5-1 to TRBJ2-5; no definite D call. V was pared by 0 bases and J by 10 bases, with 13 bases between. Germline assignment: CDR1 SGHRS and CDR2 YFSETQ. CDR3 length: 13 residues. CDR3 loop: CASSLASVTDQYF. CDR3 coding DNA: TGCGCCAGCAGCTTGGCGTCCGTCACAGACCAGTACTTC.

The table lists this clonotype with many counts. The V and J genes are TRBV27 and TRBJ1-5, with D possibly TRBD1 on 6 matching bases. This CDR3 region has 15 residues. From germline, CDR1 is MNHEY and CDR2 SMNVEV (reference sequence). The V gene lost 4 bases and the J gene lost 0 bases, with 10 bases spanning the gap. CDR3 region: CASSWGHSSNQPQHF. The CDR3 DNA reads as TGTGCCAGCAGTTGGGGACATTCTAGCAATCAGCCCCAGCATTTT.

At least ten counts were recorded for this clonotype. The rearrangement links TRBV5-4 to TRBJ2-7, with D maybe TRBD1 (5 bases). CDR3 length: 12 residues. CDR1 and CDR2 from the germline V gene are SGHNT and YYREEE (reference sequence). V dropped 5 bases and J dropped 4 bases, with 10 bases sitting between them. CDR3 loop: CASSEDNYEQYF. The CDR3 nucleotides are TGTGCCAGCAGTGAGGACAATTACGAGCAGTACTTC.

Turning to this clonotype: This may come from a read error, since a much larger clone is one base off. This chain connects TRBV20-1 to TRBJ1-4; D is unclear. CDR1 and CDR2 from the germline V gene are DFQATT and SNEGSKA (reference sequence). CDR3 length: 12 residues. The V gene lost 4 bases and the J gene lost 9 bases, with 12 bases spanning the gap. CDR3 DNA sequence: TGCAGTGCTACCGACCCAGGCAAAAAACTGTTTTTT. The encoded protein is CSATDPGKKLFF.

This clonotype was picked up many times. The genes are TRBV20-1 and TRBJ2-1, with TRBD2 matching 10 bases. Trimming took 0 bases from V and 8 from J; bases not matched to a gene: 10. CDR3 size: 16 residues. The V gene's germline CDR1 is DFQATT and CDR2 SNEGSKA (reference sequence). In DNA, the CDR3 is TGCAGTGCTAGAGATGAACCAGCGGGGGGGCCCCATGAGCAGTTCTTC. Residues: CSARDEPAGGPHEQFF.

This clonotype was found many times. V gene TRBV20-1 combines with J gene TRBJ1-4; the D is unclear. Per germline, CDR1 DFQATT and CDR2 SNEGSKA (reference sequence). The CDR3 has 13 amino acids. Trimming took 5 bases from V and 0 from J, leaving 7 bases between them. CDR3 loop: CSAHRSTNEKLFF. Here the CDR3 DNA reads TGCAGTGCTCACAGATCAACTAATGAAAAACTGTTTTTT.

In this sample, this clonotype turned up many times. The V gene is TRBV2, the J gene TRBJ2-2, with D possibly being TRBD1 (6 bases). The V gene's germline CDR1 is SNHLY and CDR2 FYNNEI. The CDR3 loop spans 16 amino acids. Trimming cost V 7 bases and J 2 bases, with 17 bases left between them. CDR3 sequence: CASTRNRASNTGELFF. DNA of the CDR3: TGTGCCAGCACCCGGAACAGGGCGTCCAACACCGGGGAGCTGTTTTTT.

The sample holds many counts of this clonotype. The rearrangement links TRBV6-6 to TRBJ2-1; 10 nucleotides agree with TRBD2. The CDR3 spans 14 residues. CDR1 is MNHNY and CDR2 is SVGAGI in the germline V gene (reference sequence). V was pared by 6 bases and J by 5 bases, with 4 bases of the junction left unmatched. CDR3 nucleotides: TGTGCCAGCAGCCCGGGACTAGCGAACAATGAGCAGTTCTTC. It yields the protein CASSPGLANNEQFF.